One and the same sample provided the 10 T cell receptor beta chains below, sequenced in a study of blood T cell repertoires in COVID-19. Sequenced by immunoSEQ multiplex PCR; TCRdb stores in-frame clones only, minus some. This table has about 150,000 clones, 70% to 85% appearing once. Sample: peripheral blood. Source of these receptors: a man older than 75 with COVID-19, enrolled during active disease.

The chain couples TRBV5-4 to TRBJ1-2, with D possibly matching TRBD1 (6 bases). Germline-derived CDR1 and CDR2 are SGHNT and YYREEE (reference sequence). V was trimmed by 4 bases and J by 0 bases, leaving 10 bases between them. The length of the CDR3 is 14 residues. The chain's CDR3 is CASSPDSTNYGYTF. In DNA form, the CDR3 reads TGTGCCAGCAGCCCGGACAGTACTAACTATGGCTACACCTTC.

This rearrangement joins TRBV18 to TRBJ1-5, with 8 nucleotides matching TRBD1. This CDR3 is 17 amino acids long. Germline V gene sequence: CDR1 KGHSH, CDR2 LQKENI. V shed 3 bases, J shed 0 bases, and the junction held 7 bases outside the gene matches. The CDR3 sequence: CASSPGQADYSNQPQHF. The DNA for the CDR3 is TGTGCCAGCTCACCGGGACAGGCCGATTATAGCAATCAGCCCCAGCATTTT.

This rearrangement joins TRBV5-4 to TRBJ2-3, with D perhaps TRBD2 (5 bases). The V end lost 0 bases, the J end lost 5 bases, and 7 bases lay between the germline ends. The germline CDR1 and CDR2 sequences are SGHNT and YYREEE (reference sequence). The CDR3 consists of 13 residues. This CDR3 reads CASSLVGRDTQYF. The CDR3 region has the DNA TGTGCCAGCAGCTTGGTAGGGAGAGATACGCAGTATTTT.

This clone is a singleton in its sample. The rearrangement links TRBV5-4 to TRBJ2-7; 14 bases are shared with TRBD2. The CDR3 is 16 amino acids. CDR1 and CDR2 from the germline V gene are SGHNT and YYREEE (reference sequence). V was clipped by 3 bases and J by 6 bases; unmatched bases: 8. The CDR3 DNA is TGTGCCAGCAGCTGGATGACTAGCGGGGGGGGGTCCGAGCAGTACTTC. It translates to CASSWMTSGGGSEQYF. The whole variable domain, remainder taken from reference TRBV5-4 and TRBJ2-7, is ETGVTQSPTHLIKTRGQQVTLRCSSQSGHNTVSWYQQALGQGPQFIFQYYREEENGRGNFPPRFSGLQFPNYSSELNVNALELDDSALYLCASSWMTSGGGSEQYFGPGTRLTVT.

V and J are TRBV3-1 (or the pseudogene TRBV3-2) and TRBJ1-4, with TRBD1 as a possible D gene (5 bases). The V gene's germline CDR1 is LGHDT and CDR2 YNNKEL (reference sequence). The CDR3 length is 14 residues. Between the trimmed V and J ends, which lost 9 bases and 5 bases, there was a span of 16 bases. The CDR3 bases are TGTGCCAGTGCGCTCTGGGGGGGGAATGAAAAACTGTTTTTT. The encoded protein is CASALWGGNEKLFF.

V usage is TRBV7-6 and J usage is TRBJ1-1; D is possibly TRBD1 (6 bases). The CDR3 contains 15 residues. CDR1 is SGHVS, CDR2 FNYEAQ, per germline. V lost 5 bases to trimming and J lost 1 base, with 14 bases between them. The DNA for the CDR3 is TGTGCCAGCAGCCCCGGGGCAGGGGCGAACACTGAAGCTTTCTTT. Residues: CASSPGAGANTEAFF.

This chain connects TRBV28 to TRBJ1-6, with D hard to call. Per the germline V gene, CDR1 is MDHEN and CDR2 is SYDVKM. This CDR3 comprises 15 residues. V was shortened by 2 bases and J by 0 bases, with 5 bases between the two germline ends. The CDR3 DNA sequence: TGTGCCAGCAGTTTAACGAGCTCCTATAATTCACCCCTCCACTTT. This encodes CASSLTSSYNSPLHF.

The CDR3 spells CASSKSGEASNQPQHF. The CDR3 region has the DNA TGTGCCAGCAGCAAAAGTGGGGAGGCGAGCAATCAGCCCCAGCATTTT. V gene TRBV21-1 combines with J gene TRBJ1-5. TRBV21-1 is recorded as a pseudogene. The CDR3 loop spans 16 amino acids.

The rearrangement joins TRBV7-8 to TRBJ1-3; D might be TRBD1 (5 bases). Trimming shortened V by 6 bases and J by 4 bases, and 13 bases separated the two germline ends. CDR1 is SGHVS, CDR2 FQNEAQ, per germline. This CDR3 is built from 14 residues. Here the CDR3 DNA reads TGTGCCAGCAGTACGACAGAGTCGGGAAACACCATATATTTT. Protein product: CASSTTESGNTIYF.

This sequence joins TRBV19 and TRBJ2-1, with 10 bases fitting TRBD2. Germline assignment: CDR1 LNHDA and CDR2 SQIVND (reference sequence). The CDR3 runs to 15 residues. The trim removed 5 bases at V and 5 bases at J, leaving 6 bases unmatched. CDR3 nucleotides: TGTGCCAGTAGTTCCGGGACTAGCGTGAACAATGAGCAGTTCTTC. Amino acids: CASSSGTSVNNEQFF.